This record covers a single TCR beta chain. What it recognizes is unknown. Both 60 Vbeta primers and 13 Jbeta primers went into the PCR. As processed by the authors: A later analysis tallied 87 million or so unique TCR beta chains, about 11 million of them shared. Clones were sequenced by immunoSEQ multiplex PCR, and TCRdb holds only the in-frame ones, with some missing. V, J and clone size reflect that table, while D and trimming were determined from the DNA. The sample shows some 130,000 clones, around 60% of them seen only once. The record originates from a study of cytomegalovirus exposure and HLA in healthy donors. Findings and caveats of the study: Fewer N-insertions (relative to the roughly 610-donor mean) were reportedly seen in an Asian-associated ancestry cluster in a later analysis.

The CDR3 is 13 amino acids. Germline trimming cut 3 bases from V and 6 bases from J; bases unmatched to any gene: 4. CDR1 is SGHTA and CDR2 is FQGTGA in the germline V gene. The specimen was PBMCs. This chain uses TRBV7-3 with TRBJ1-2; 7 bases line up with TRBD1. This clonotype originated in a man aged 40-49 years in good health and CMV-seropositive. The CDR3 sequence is CASSFERGHGYTF. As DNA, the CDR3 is TGTGCCAGCAGCTTTGAAAGGGGGCATGGCTACACCTTC. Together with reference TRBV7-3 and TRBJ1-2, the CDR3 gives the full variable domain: GAGVSQTPSNKVTEKGKYVELRCDPISGHTALYWYRQSLGQGPEFLIYFQGTGAADDSGLPNDRFFAVRPEGSVSTLKIQRTERGDSAVYLCASSFERGHGYTFGSGTRLTVV.